The T cell receptor beta chain under discussion was sequenced for a study of blood T cell repertoires in COVID-19. Study-level background: The samples span acute and convalescent COVID-19 from the United States, Italy and Spain.

This CDR3 has 14 amino acids. Trimming at V came to 4 bases and at J to 4 bases, leaving 3 bases not matched to a gene. Per the germline V gene, CDR1 is MNHEY and CDR2 is SVGAGI. The repertoire was sequenced with immunoSEQ multiplex PCR; TCRdb's copy has only in-frame clones and lacks some. Found here are about 99,000 clones, about 80% of them singletons; the top ten hold more than 20%. The TCR sequence derives from a man between 60 and 75 years old with acute or convalescent COVID-19. The specimen was peripheral blood. This chain joins TRBV6-5 and TRBJ1-2; 10 nucleotides match TRBD1. The CDR3: CASSSGTGVYGYTF. In DNA, the CDR3 is TGTGCCAGCAGTTCGGGGACAGGGGTCTATGGCTACACCTTC.